This T cell receptor (beta chain) was recovered during a study of blood T cell repertoires in COVID-19. About the research overall: Samples came from the United States, Italy and Spain, spanning acute and convalescent COVID-19. PBMCs, B-cell-depleted T cells, or T cells provided the cDNA or gDNA that made up the material.

Original handling: Reference gene primers were amplified, and this amplification served to estimate nucleated cell counts. Here immunoSEQ multiplex PCR was the method, and the copy in TCRdb shows in-frame clones only, minus some. Clonal size and the V and J genes are those of that table, whereas D and trimming came from the DNA. The sample consists of under 50,000 clones, 69% of them appearing once. The source material was peripheral blood. This receptor was identified in a man at least 80 years old with acute or convalescent COVID-19.

CDR3 region: CASSLGTTYYNEQFF. The CDR3 region has the DNA TGTGCCAGCAGTCTCGGGACTACCTACTACAATGAGCAGTTCTTC. V and J are TRBV6-2 or TRBV6-3 and TRBJ2-1, with 7 bases that match TRBD2. Germline CDR1 MNHEY, CDR2 SVGEGT. The CDR3 contains 15 residues. V lost 5 bases, J lost 3 bases, and 7 bases stayed unmatched.